This TCR beta chain was sequenced for a study of T cells in localized non-small cell lung cancer. Findings of the study overall: Adjacent lung was found to contain a median about 50 of the top 100 tumor clones. Elevated circulating T cell density in blood was associated with longer overall survival. Tumor samples were not multi-region, leaving intratumor heterogeneity unexcluded. Measurement of T cell clonality placed uninvolved adjacent lung highest, above the level in tumor.

V lost 8 bases and J lost 5, with 15 bases in between. This CDR3 has 13 residues. Germline CDR1 SNHLY, CDR2 FYNNEI. Only a few counts were recorded for this clone. The target antigen is unknown. The repertoire was sequenced with immunoSEQ multiplex PCR; TCRdb's copy has only in-frame clones and lacks some. This table has over 65,000 clones, 84% appearing once. The receptor's source is a female donor over 55 with stage I lung adenocarcinoma. The sample was peripheral blood, taken before any cancer treatment. The genes are TRBV2 and TRBJ1-1; D not resolved. The CDR3 DNA is TGTGCCAGCCGCGGCTGGGGTCAAACTGAAGCTTTCTTT. Amino acid sequence: CASRGWGQTEAFF.